This TCR beta chain was sequenced for a study of regulatory T cells in long-lasting Graves disease. Investigators prepared the TCR beta libraries by applying iRepertoire HTBI primers and Arm-PCR of CDR3 regions. TCRdb reanalysed the multiplex PCR reads using MiXCR and keeps one entry per CDR3 protein. The sample lists approximately 210,000 distinct CDR3 sequences, roughly 18% occurring once. The time point here: newly diagnosed GD, antithyroid drugs for less than 3 months. PBMC RNA was the source of the TCR library. The CDR3 totals 11 residues. The V end was cut by 7 bases, the J end by 10 bases, with 11 bases between. CDR1 MNHNS and CDR2 SASEGT come from the germline V gene.

The receptor was derived from a female donor with Graves disease. V and J are TRBV6-1 and TRBJ2-1; tentative D call: TRBD2 (6 bases). The source was peripheral blood mononuclear cells (PBMCs), collected at new diagnosis, from a patient treated with antithyroid drugs. CDR3 DNA: TGTGCCAGCACCTCGGGGGAGGAGCAGTTCTTC. Translation gives CASTSGEEQFF.